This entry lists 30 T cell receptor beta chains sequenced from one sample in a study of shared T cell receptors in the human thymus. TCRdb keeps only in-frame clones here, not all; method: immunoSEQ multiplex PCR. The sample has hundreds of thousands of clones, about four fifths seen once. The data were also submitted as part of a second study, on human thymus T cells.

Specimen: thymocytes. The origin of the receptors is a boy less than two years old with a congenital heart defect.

In nucleotides, the CDR3 is TGCAGCGTTGCCCTGGGACTAGCGGGAGGGCCACGAACAGATACGCAGTATTTT. Translated: CSVALGLAGGPRTDTQYF. This chain connects TRBV29-1 to TRBJ2-3; 16 bases agree with TRBD2. This CDR3 is 18 amino acids long. V lost 4 bases to trimming and J lost 3 bases; unmatched junction nucleotides: 10. Germline CDR1 SQVTM, CDR2 ANQGSEA.

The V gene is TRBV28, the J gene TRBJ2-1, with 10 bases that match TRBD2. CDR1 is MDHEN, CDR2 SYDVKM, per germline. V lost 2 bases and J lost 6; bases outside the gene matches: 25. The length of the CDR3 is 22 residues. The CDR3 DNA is TGTGCCAGCAGTTTACCCCTCTTTTATAGCGGGGGGACGATACTATTGTTCAATGAGCAGTTCTTC. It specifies CASSLPLFYSGGTILLFNEQFF.

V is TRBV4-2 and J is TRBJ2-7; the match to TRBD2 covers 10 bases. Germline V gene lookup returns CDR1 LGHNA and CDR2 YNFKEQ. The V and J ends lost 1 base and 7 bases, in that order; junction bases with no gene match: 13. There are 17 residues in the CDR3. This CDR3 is CASSQGQGREREGEQYF. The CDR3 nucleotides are TGTGCCAGCAGCCAAGGACAGGGTCGGGAGCGGGAGGGGGAGCAGTACTTC.

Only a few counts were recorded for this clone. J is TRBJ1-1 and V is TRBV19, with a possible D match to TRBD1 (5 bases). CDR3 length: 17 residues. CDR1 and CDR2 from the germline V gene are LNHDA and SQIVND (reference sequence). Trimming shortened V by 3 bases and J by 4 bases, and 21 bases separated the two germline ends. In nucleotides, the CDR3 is TGTGCCAGTAGTATGCGCGGCGCAGGGTCGGCCGGCACTGAAGCTTTCTTT. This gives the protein CASSMRGAGSAGTEAFF.

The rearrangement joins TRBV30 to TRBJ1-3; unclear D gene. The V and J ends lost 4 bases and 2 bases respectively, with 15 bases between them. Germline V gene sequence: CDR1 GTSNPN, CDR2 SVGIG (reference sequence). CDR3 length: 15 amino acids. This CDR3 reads CAWIVLGLAGNTIYF. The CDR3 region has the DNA TGTGCCTGGATCGTCCTGGGCCTGGCTGGAAACACCATATATTTT.

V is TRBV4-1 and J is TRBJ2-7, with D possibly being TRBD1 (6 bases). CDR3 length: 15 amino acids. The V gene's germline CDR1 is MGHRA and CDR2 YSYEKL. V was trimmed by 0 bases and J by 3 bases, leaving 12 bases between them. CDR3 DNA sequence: TGCGCCAGCAGCCAAGATCCCGGGACATACTACGAGCAGTACTTC. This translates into CASSQDPGTYYEQYF.

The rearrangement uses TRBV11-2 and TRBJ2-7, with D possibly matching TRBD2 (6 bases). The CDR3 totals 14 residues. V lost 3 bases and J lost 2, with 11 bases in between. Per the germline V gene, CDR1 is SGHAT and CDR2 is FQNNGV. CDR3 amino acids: CASSLNPGAYEQYF. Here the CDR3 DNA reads TGTGCCAGCAGCTTGAATCCGGGAGCCTACGAGCAGTACTTC. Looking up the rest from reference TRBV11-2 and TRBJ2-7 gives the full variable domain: EAGVAQSPRYKIIEKRQSVAFWCNPISGHATLYWYQQILGQGPKLLIQFQNNGVVDDSQLPKDRFSAERLKGVDSTLKIQPAKLEDSAVYLCASSLNPGAYEQYFGPGTRLTVT.

In DNA, the CDR3 is TGCGCCAGCAGCCAACCGGGACTCAATTCCTACGAGCAGTACTTC. Its protein product is CASSQPGLNSYEQYF. The chain is built from TRBV4-1 and TRBJ2-7; D perhaps matches TRBD2 (6 bases). The V end was cut by 2 bases, the J end by 1 base, with 12 bases between. Germline-derived CDR1 and CDR2 are MGHRA and YSYEKL. The CDR3 has 15 amino acids.

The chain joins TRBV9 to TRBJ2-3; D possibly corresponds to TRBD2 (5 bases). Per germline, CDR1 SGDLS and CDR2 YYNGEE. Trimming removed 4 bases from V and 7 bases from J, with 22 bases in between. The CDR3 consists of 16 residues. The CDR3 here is CASSPLDSPAVYTQYF. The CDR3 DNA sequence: TGTGCCAGCAGCCCCCTGGACTCTCCTGCCGTCTATACGCAGTATTTT. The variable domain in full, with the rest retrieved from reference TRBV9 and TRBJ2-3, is DSGVTQTPKHLITATGQRVTLRCSPRSGDLSVYWYQQSLDQGLQFLIQYYNGEERAKGNILERFSAQQFPDLHSELNLSSLELGDSALYFCASSPLDSPAVYTQYFGPGTRLTVL.

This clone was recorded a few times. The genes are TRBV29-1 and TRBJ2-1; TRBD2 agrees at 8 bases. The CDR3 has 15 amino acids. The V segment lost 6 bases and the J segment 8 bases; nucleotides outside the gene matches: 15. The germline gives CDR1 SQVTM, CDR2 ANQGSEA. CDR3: CSVRRLANLRDEQFF. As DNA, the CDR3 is TGCAGCGTGAGGAGACTAGCGAACCTACGGGATGAGCAGTTCTTC.

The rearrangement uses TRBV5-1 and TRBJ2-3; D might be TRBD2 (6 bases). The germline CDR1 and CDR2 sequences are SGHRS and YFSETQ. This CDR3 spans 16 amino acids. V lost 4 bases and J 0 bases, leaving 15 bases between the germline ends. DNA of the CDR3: TGCGCCAGCAGCAGTGGGAGGCATCCTAGCACAGATACGCAGTATTTT. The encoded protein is CASSSGRHPSTDTQYF.

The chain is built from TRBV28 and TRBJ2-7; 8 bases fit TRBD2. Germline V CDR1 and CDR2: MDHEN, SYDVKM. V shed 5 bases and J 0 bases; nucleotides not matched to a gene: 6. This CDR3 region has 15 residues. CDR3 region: CASSPRTSPSYEQYF. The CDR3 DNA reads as TGTGCCAGCAGTCCGCGGACTAGCCCCTCCTACGAGCAGTACTTC.

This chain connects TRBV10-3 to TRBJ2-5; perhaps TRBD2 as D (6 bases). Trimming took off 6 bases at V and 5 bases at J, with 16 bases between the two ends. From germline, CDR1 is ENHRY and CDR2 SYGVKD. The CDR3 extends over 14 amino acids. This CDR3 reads CAIRAGTPRETQYF. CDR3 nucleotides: TGTGCCATCAGGGCGGGGACCCCACGGGAGACCCAGTACTTC.

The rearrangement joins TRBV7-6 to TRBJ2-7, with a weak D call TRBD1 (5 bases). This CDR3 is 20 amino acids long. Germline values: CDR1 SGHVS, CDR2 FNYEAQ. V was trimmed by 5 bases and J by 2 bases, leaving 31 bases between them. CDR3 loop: CASSVVLPKKGNYLPYEQYF. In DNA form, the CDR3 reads TGTGCCAGCAGCGTAGTCTTACCAAAAAAGGGGAATTACCTACCCTACGAGCAGTACTTC.

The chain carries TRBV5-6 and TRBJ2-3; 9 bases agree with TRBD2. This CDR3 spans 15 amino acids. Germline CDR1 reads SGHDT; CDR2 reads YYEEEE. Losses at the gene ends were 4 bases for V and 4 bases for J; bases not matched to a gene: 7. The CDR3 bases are TGTGCCAGCAGCCCTACTAGCGGGCGAGCAGATACGCAGTATTTT. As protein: CASSPTSGRADTQYF.

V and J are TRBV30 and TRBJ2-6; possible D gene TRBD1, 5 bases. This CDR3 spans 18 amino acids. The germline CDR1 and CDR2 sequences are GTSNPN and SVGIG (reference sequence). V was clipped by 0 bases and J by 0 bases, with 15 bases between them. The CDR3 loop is CAWSVRGHRFSGANVLTF. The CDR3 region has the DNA TGTGCCTGGAGTGTACGAGGACACCGATTCTCTGGGGCCAACGTCCTGACTTTC.

CDR3 nucleotide sequence: TGTGCCAGCAGTGAAGCGCGCTACAGGAGGGCTTGCGAGCAGTACTTC. Translation gives CASSEARYRRACEQYF. The chain couples TRBV2 to TRBJ2-7, with D maybe TRBD2 (6 bases). The V gene lost 0 bases and the J gene lost 6 bases, with 18 bases spanning the gap. The CDR3 covers 16 residues. The V gene's germline CDR1 is SNHLY and CDR2 FYNNEI.

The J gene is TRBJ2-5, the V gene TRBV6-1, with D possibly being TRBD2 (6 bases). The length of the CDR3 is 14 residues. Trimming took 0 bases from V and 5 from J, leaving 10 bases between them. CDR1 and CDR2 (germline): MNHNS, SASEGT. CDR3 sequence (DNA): TGTGCCAGCAGTGAAGCGGCGGGACGGGAGACCCAGTACTTC. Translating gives CASSEAAGRETQYF.

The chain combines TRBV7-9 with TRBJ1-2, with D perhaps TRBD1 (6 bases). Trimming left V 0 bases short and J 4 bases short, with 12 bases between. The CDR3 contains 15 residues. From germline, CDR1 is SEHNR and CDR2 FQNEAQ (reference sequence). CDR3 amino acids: CASSLAEGTSYGYTF. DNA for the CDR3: TGTGCCAGCAGCTTAGCAGAAGGGACATCCTATGGCTACACCTTC. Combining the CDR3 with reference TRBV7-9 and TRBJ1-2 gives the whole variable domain DTGVSQNPRHKITKRGQNVTFRCDPISEHNRLYWYRQTLGQGPEFLTYFQNEAQLEKSRLLSDRFSAERPKGSFSTLEIQRTEQGDSAMYLCASSLAEGTSYGYTFGSGTRLTVV.

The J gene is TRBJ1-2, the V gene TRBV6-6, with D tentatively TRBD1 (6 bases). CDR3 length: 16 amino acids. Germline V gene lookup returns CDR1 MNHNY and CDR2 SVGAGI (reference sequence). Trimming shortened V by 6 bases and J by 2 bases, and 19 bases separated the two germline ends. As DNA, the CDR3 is TGTGCCAGCAGCAACAAACCAAACACAGGGAACTATGGCTACACCTTC. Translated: CASSNKPNTGNYGYTF.

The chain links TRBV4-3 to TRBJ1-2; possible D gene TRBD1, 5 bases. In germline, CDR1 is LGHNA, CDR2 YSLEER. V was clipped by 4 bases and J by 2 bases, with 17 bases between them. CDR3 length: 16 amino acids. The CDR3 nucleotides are TGCGCCAGCAGCCCGGTAAGGCAGGGCACAAACTATGGCTACACCTTC. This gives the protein CASSPVRQGTNYGYTF.

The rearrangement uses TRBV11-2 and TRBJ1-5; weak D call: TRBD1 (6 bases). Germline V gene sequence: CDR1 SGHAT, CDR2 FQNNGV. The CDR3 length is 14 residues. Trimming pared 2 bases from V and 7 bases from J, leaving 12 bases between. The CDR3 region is CASSLRGAKQPQHF. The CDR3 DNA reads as TGTGCCAGCAGCTTACGGGGGGCAAAACAGCCCCAGCATTTT.

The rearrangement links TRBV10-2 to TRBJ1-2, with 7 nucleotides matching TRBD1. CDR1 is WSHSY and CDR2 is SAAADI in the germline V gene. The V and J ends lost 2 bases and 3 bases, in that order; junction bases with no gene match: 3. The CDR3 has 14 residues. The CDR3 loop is CASSEVRGDYGYTF. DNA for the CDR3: TGCGCCAGCAGTGAGGTCAGGGGGGACTATGGCTACACCTTC.

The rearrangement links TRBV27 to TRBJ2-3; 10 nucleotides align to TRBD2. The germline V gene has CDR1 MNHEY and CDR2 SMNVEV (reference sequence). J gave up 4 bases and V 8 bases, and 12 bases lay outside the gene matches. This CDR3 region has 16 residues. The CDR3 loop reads CASGQREGRVPDTQYF. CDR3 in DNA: TGTGCCAGCGGGCAGCGGGAGGGCCGCGTTCCAGATACGCAGTATTTT.

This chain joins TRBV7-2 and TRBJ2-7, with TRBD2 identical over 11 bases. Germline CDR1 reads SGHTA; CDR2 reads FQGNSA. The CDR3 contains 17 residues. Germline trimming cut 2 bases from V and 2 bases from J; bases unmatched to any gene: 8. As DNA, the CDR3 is TGTGCCAGCAGCTTAATCCGGACTAGCGGGCCTACCTACGAGCAGTACTTC. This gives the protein CASSLIRTSGPTYEQYF.

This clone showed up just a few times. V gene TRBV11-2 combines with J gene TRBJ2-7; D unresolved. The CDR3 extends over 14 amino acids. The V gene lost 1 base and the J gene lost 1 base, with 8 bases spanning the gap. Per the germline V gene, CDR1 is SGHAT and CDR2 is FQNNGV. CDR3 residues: CASSLASASYEQYF. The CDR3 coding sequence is TGTGCCAGCAGCTTAGCCTCAGCGTCCTACGAGCAGTACTTC.

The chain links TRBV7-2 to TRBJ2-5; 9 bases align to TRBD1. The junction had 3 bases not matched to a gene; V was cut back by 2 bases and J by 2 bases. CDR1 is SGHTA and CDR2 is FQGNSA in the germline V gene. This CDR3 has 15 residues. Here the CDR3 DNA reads TGTGCCAGCAGCTTAAGGGACAGGGTGCAAGAGACCCAGTACTTC. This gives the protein CASSLRDRVQETQYF.

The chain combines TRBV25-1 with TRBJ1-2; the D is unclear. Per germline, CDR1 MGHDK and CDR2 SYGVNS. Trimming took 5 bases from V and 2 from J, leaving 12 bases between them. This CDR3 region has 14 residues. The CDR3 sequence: CASSKGLKNYGYTF. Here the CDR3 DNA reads TGTGCCAGCAGTAAAGGACTCAAGAACTATGGCTACACCTTC.

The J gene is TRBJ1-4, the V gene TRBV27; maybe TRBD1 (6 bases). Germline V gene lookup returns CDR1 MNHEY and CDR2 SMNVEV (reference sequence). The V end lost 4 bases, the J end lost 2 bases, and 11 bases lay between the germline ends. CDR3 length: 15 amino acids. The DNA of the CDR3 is TGTGCCAGCAGTTGCCGACAGGCGACTAATGAAAAACTGTTTTTT. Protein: CASSCRQATNEKLFF.

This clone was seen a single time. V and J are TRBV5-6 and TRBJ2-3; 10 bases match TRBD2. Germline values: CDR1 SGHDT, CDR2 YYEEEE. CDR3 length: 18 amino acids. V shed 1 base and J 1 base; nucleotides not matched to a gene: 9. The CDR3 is CASSLRLAGLWGTDTQYF. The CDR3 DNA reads TGTGCCAGCAGCTTGCGACTAGCGGGCCTCTGGGGCACAGATACGCAGTATTTT.